Presented here are 13 T cell receptor beta chains from one specimen sequenced in a study of shared clonotypes between healthy human individuals. Libraries were prepared by immunoSEQ multiplex PCR; TCRdb keeps only in-frame clonotypes and omits some of them. The profile shows some 2,100,000 clones, approximately 94% of them singletons. CD45RO negativity and positive selection for CCR7 defined naive CD8 cells, a population that excluded terminally differentiated effector memory CD45RA+ cells. The sequencing sample was made of naive CD8+ T cells from PBMCs. The receptor source for this set is a man between 18 and 29 years old in good health. Some clones in this sample may be carry-over from other donors' samples.

This clone was seen a single time. This CDR3 is also generated by other DNA sequences in the sample. The V call is TRBV29-1, the J call TRBJ2-5; weak D call: TRBD1 (6 bases). The J call may be incorrect, as the DNA end agrees better with TRBJ2-7. The germline CDR1 and CDR2 sequences are SQVTM and ANQGSEA. This CDR3 spans 12 amino acids. The CDR3 region has the DNA TGCAGCGTGAGGCAGGGGTCCTACGAGCAGTACTTC. It codes for CSVRQGSYEQYF.

The chain recombines TRBV6-1 with TRBJ2-3, with TRBD2 identical over 9 bases. The CDR3 runs to 17 residues. The V gene's germline CDR1 is MNHNS and CDR2 SASEGT. V dropped 4 bases and J dropped 0; count of bases not matched to a gene: 8. Written as DNA, the CDR3 is TGTGCCAGCAGTGCTTCACATAGCGGGGGTAGCACAGATACGCAGTATTTT. As protein: CASSASHSGGSTDTQYF.

The chain couples TRBV4-2 to TRBJ2-7; 7 nucleotides match TRBD1. Germline lookup yields CDR1 LGHNA and CDR2 YNFKEQ. V gave up 1 base and J gave up 4 bases; unmatched junction bases: 4. The CDR3 totals 14 residues. CDR3 bases: TGTGCCAGCAGCCAAGGGGACAGCAGTTACGAGCAGTACTTC. It is translated as CASSQGDSSYEQYF.

A remark on this clone: The sample has other DNA sequences that encode this CDR3 too. The CDR3 here is CASSLGQETQYF. The CDR3, as DNA: TGTGCCAGCAGCTTAGGGCAAGAGACCCAGTACTTC. V is TRBV11-2 and J is TRBJ2-5; no definite D call. Between the trimmed V and J ends, which lost 1 base and 2 bases, there was a span of 2 bases. This CDR3 comprises 12 residues. The germline gives CDR1 SGHAT, CDR2 FQNNGV.

This chain joins TRBV27 and TRBJ2-4; D is ambiguous. The CDR3 totals 14 residues. Germline-derived CDR1 and CDR2 are MNHEY and SMNVEV (reference sequence). V lost 5 bases to trimming and J lost 8 bases, with 16 bases between them. The CDR3 reads CASSPSTLGDIQYF. Written as DNA, the CDR3 is TGTGCCAGCAGTCCCAGTACCCTTGGGGACATTCAGTACTTC.

The chain has TRBV13 and TRBJ2-6, with a weak D call TRBD1 (6 bases). Germline CDR1 PRHDT, CDR2 FYEKMQ (reference sequence). The CDR3 length is 14 residues. Trimming removed 5 bases from V and 5 bases from J, with 10 bases in between. The CDR3 DNA reads TGTGCCAGCAGCGTCCAGGGGAGGGCCAACGTCCTGACTTTC. Residues: CASSVQGRANVLTF.

This chain joins TRBV5-1 and TRBJ1-1; D remains unclear. This CDR3 contains 14 residues. Germline loops: CDR1 SGHRS, CDR2 YFSETQ. V was clipped by 0 bases and J by 6 bases, with 12 bases between them. CDR3 region: CASSLVSVGPEAFF. Written as DNA, the CDR3 is TGCGCCAGCAGCTTGGTGTCCGTTGGTCCTGAAGCTTTCTTT. Supplemented by reference TRBV5-1 and TRBJ1-1, the full variable domain reads KAGVTQTPRYLIKTRGQQVTLSCSPISGHRSVSWYQQTPGQGLQFLFEYFSETQRNKGNFPGRFSGRQFSNSRSEMNVSTLELGDSALYLCASSLVSVGPEAFFGQGTRLTVV.

V usage is TRBV28 and J usage is TRBJ2-7; weak D call: TRBD2 (6 bases). CDR3 length: 14 amino acids. V lost 2 bases to trimming and J lost 4 bases, with 12 bases between them. Per germline, CDR1 MDHEN and CDR2 SYDVKM. The CDR3 loop is CASSLMMGTYEQYF. DNA of the CDR3: TGTGCCAGCAGTTTAATGATGGGGACTTACGAGCAGTACTTC.

This clone occurred a few times. The gene calls are TRBV30 and TRBJ1-1, with D possibly matching TRBD1 (6 bases). The CDR3 contains 13 residues. CDR1 is GTSNPN and CDR2 is SVGIG in the germline V gene (reference sequence). V lost 4 bases to trimming and J lost 3 bases, with 12 bases between them. CDR3 DNA: TGTGCCTGGAATGAGGGGGGATACACTGAAGCTTTCTTT. Protein product: CAWNEGGYTEAFF.

The rearrangement joins TRBV7-9 to TRBJ1-1, with D unclear. The germline CDR1 and CDR2 sequences are SEHNR and FQNEAQ (reference sequence). The CDR3 is 14 residues long. V gave up 7 bases and J gave up 0 bases, with 12 bases separating them. DNA for the CDR3: TGTGCCAGCAAAATATCGGTTTTGAACACTGAAGCTTTCTTT. Amino acid sequence: CASKISVLNTEAFF.

This clone has only one observation. The V call is TRBV7-8, the J call TRBJ2-3; D is possibly TRBD1 (6 bases). Germline lookup yields CDR1 SGHVS and CDR2 FQNEAQ. The V end lost 1 base, the J end lost 5 bases, and 22 bases lay between the germline ends. The CDR3 has 18 residues. The CDR3 sequence: CASSLGLGTQGGRDTQYF. The CDR3 nucleotides read TGTGCCAGCAGCTTAGGACTCGGGACCCAAGGGGGACGAGATACGCAGTATTTT. The full variable domain, its missing parts supplied by reference TRBV7-8 and TRBJ2-3, is GAGVSQSPRYKVAKRGQDVALRCDPISGHVSLFWYQQALGQGPEFLTYFQNEAQLDKSGLPSDRFFAERPEGSVSTLKIQRTQQEDSAVYLCASSLGLGTQGGRDTQYFGPGTRLTVL.

A remark on this clone: The sample contains more than one DNA sequence encoding this CDR3. The chain recombines TRBV11-2 with TRBJ2-2; D call uncertain. Germline assignment: CDR1 SGHAT and CDR2 FQNNGV. The CDR3 covers 16 residues. V was pared by 4 bases and J by 1 base, with 13 bases between. The CDR3 nucleotides are TGTGCCAGCAGCTCTAGGAGAGGCAGGAACACCGGGGAGCTGTTTTTT. Its translation is CASSSRRGRNTGELFF. The variable domain in full, with the rest retrieved from reference TRBV11-2 and TRBJ2-2, is EAGVAQSPRYKIIEKRQSVAFWCNPISGHATLYWYQQILGQGPKLLIQFQNNGVVDDSQLPKDRFSAERLKGVDSTLKIQPAKLEDSAVYLCASSSRRGRNTGELFFGEGSRLTVL.

The chain recombines TRBV28 with TRBJ2-2; D not resolved. Germline V gene data show CDR1 as MDHEN and CDR2 as SYDVKM. This CDR3 is 13 amino acids long. V dropped 5 bases and J dropped 3 bases, with 7 bases sitting between them. CDR3 DNA sequence: TGTGCCAGCAGTAGAAGTTACACCGGGGAGCTGTTTTTT. This encodes CASSRSYTGELFF.